These 3 T cell receptor beta chains share one sample of origin, sequenced in a study of identifying expanded T cells in peripheral blood. This table comes from immunoSEQ multiplex PCR, and its TCRdb copy is limited to in-frame clones, with some not included. The sample consists of 100,000 or so clones, 70% to 90% of them appearing once. The sample taken for sequencing was blood. These receptors were obtained from a person aged 18 to 75 in good health.

V and J are TRBV30 and TRBJ2-7, with 10 nucleotides matching TRBD1. The CDR3 sequence is 15 residues long. V gave up 4 bases and J gave up 2 bases; unmatched junction bases: 8. CDR1 is GTSNPN and CDR2 is SVGIG in the germline V gene (reference sequence). The DNA for the CDR3 is TGTGCCTGGAATATAGGGGGGACAGGGGCCTACGAGCAGTACTTC. Translating it yields CAWNIGGTGAYEQYF.

V gene TRBV7-8 combines with J gene TRBJ2-5; tentatively, D is TRBD2 (7 bases). The CDR3 runs 14 residues. CDR1 is SGHVS, CDR2 FQNEAQ, per germline. Trimming pared 2 bases from V and 4 bases from J, leaving 11 bases between. The CDR3 loop reads CASSLRGAGETQYF. CDR3 nucleotide sequence: TGTGCCAGCAGCTTACGGGGGGCAGGAGAGACCCAGTACTTC.

The chain is built from TRBV18 and TRBJ2-2; possibly TRBD2 for D (5 bases). The V end lost 0 bases, the J end lost 7 bases, and 15 bases lay between the germline ends. The CDR3 covers 16 residues. Germline CDR1 and CDR2: KGHSH and LQKENI. The CDR3 nucleotides read TGTGCCAGCTCACCACCGACCACCGGGGTGGTCGGGGAGCTGTTTTTT. Translated: CASSPPTTGVVGELFF.